These T cell receptor beta chains were read from a single sample in a study of T cell repertoires in cytomegalovirus infection. One entry per CDR3 protein results from TCRdb running MiXCR on the reads. Seen here are roughly 230,000 distinct CDR3 sequences, roughly 6.5% observed once, and the top ten hold under 7%. The sample comprised PBMCs. These receptor sequences come from a human donor in good health (CMV status not recorded). Some clones in this sample may be carry-over from other donors' samples. Both conserved end residues are part of each CDR3. D genes are given only for firm matches. Clone size appears in some rows only: once, few, many, or a class for an expanded clone.

TRBJ1-6,TRBV2,many,.,TGTGCCAGCGGAAGGGTCAGAAATTCACCCCTCCACTTT,CASGRVRNSPLHF
TRBJ2-1,TRBV4-1,many,.,TGCGCCAGCAGCCAAGCCGGAGGGGGGGGGCCGGGAAGTTCCTACAATGAGCAGTTCTTC,CASSQAGGGGPGSSYNEQFF
TRBJ2-4,TRBV9,.,TRBD1,TGTGCCAGCAGCGCGCGGGACAGGAGGGTGTTGGGAGCCAAAAACATTCAGTACTTC,CASSARDRRVLGAKNIQYF
TRBJ2-5,TRBV7-2,many,TRBD2,TGTGCCAGCAGCCCCCGACTTAGACTAGCGGGGGGGCGTGGGACCCAGTACTTC,CASSPRLRLAGGRGTQYF
TRBJ2-7,TRBV20-1,few,.,TGCAGTGCTAGAGAGATTCGGAACTCCTACGAGCAGTACTTC,CSAREIRNSYEQYF
TRBJ2-1,TRBV20-1,.,.,TGCAGTGCTAGAGACCCAGCGGAGACCTACAATGAGCAGTTCTTC,CSARDPAETYNEQFF
TRBJ1-2,TRBV15,many,.,TGTGCCACCAGCAGAGCAAGGGCTCTTCACTATGGCTACACCTTC,CATSRARALHYGYTF
TRBJ2-7,TRBV7-2,many,TRBD1,TGTGCCAGCAGCCAGGGGACAGGGAACGAGCAGTACTTC,CASSQGTGNEQYF
TRBJ2-6,TRBV7-3,many,.,TGTGCCAGCAGCGTCCTGTCCGCTGGGGCCAACGTCCTGACTTTC,CASSVLSAGANVLTF
TRBJ2-3,TRBV28,many,.,TGTGCCAGCAGTTTTGTGGGAGATACGCAGTATTTT,CASSFVGDTQYF
TRBJ2-2,TRBV14,many,.,TGTGCCAGCAGCCCGAGCTCTGTGAACACCGGGGAGCTGTTTTTT,CASSPSSVNTGELFF
TRBJ1-6,TRBV28,many,.,TGTGCCAGCAGCATCCGGCAGGGCGCGGGTAATTCACCCCTCCACTTT,CASSIRQGAGNSPLHF
TRBJ1-5,TRBV2,.,.,TGTGCCAGCAGGCGGGGGTTGGGCAATCAGCCCCAGCATTTT,CASRRGLGNQPQHF
TRBJ2-7,TRBV29-1,many,.,TGCAGCGCCGCTCCCGGACAACACTACGAGCAGTACTTC,CSAAPGQHYEQYF
TRBJ2-5,TRBV20-1,many,.,TGCAGTGCTAGAGACCCGAGAGGTGGACAAGAGACCCAGTACTTC,CSARDPRGGQETQYF
TRBJ1-1,TRBV24-1,many,TRBD1,TGTGCCGCTAGACAGGGGGCGACGGTGTTGGGGCCTGAAGCTTTCTTT,CAARQGATVLGPEAFF
TRBJ2-7,TRBV20-1,many,TRBD1,TGCAGTGCTAGAGCTCCCGGACAGGGGGTTACCTACGAGCAGTACTTC,CSARAPGQGVTYEQYF
TRBJ2-7,TRBV12-3/TRBV12-4,.,.,TGTGCCAGCACCTTGGGTTATGGACGAAGCGAGCAGTACTTC,CASTLGYGRSEQYF
TRBJ1-1,TRBV30,.,.,TGTGCCTCAATCACGTCGACTGAAGCTTTCTTT,CASITSTEAFF
TRBJ1-1,TRBV9,.,.,TGTGCCAGCAGCGTAGGAGGGATCACTGAAGCTTTCTTT,CASSVGGITEAFF
TRBJ2-7,TRBV14,many,.,TGTGCCAGCAGCGTGCAGGGGGGCCCCTACGAGCAGTACTTC,CASSVQGGPYEQYF
TRBJ2-1,TRBV4-2,many,.,TGTGCCAGCAGCCAAGCCGCAGGGGTCCGTGGGAGCTCCTACAATGAGCAGTTCTTC,CASSQAAGVRGSSYNEQFF
TRBJ2-6,TRBV20-1,many,.,TGCAGTGCTAGAGATCTAAAGGGAACCTCTGGGGCCAACGTCCTGACTTTC,CSARDLKGTSGANVLTF
TRBJ1-1,TRBV7-2,many,TRBD1,TGTGCCAGCAGCTCACAGACAGGGGAATACACTGAAGCTTTCTTT,CASSSQTGEYTEAFF
TRBJ2-7,TRBV28,many,.,TGTGCCAGCAGTTTGAACTCCCACGAGCAGTACTTC,CASSLNSHEQYF
TRBJ2-1,TRBV10-3,.,TRBD2,TGTGCCATCAGTCCGGGACTAGCGGGGGAAAGCTCCTACAATGAGCAGTTCTTC,CAISPGLAGESSYNEQFF
TRBJ1-1,TRBV20-1,many,.,TGCAGTGCTCCGGATTGGAACACTGAAGCTTTCTTT,CSAPDWNTEAFF
TRBJ2-3,TRBV7-2,many,.,TGTGCCAGCAAGGTGGGGTTAGCAGATACGCAGTATTTT,CASKVGLADTQYF
TRBJ2-2,TRBV29-1,many,TRBD2,TGCAGCGTTGCCCCAGCGGGGGGGCTGAGCACCGGGGAGCTGTTTTTT,CSVAPAGGLSTGELFF
TRBJ1-5,TRBV6-2/TRBV6-3,few,.,TGTGCCAGCAGTCCCGAACCTTATCAGCCCCAGCATTTT,CASSPEPYQPQHF
TRBJ1-4,TRBV5-6,many,.,TGTGCCAGCAGCCCGGGACTTGCAACTAATGAAAAACTGTTTTTT,CASSPGLATNEKLFF
TRBJ1-1,TRBV28,many,.,TGTGCCAGCAGTGATATAAAAGGGACGAGGGGTGAAGCTTTCTTT,CASSDIKGTRGEAFF
TRBJ2-1,TRBV2,.,.,TGTGCCAGTCCAGGTGGTGACAATGAGCAGTTCTTC,CASPGGDNEQFF
TRBJ1-5,TRBV6-2/TRBV6-3,.,.,TGTGCCAGCAGTTACTCCCGGACGTCTGGAGGTCAGCCCCAGCATTTT,CASSYSRTSGGQPQHF
TRBJ1-4,TRBV7-8,once,.,TGTGCCAGCAGCCCTCCCGGGGGCCATAATGAAAAACTGTTTTTT,CASSPPGGHNEKLFF
TRBJ2-3,TRBV11-3,many,.,TGTGCCAGCAGCTTGGCCGACGAAAGGACGCAGTATTTT,CASSLADERTQYF
TRBJ1-5,TRBV20-1,.,.,TGCAGTGCTAGAGGGGGGCAGGCCCAGCATTTT,CSARGGQAQHF
TRBJ2-5,TRBV28,many,.,TGTGCCACCACCCTCGGGTCCCAAGAGACCCAGTACTTC,CATTLGSQETQYF
TRBJ1-1,TRBV7-9,many,.,TGTGCCAGCAGCCACGGACTGGTCGGGAACACTGAAGCTTTCTTT,CASSHGLVGNTEAFF
TRBJ2-2,TRBV11-2,many,.,TGTGCCAGCAGCTTAGACCGGGTAGGAGTCGGGGAGCTGTTTTTT,CASSLDRVGVGELFF
TRBJ2-3,TRBV20-1,few,TRBD2,TGCAGTGCTCCTCCCCGGACTAGCGGTTTGGATACGCAGTATTTT,CSAPPRTSGLDTQYF
TRBJ1-6,TRBV20-1,many,.,TGCAGTGCTAGAGATTCAACACGTTGGGGTTCACCCCTCCACTTT,CSARDSTRWGSPLHF
TRBJ2-7,TRBV6-1,many,.,TGTGCCAGCACTGACACCTACGAGCAGTACTTC,CASTDTYEQYF
TRBJ2-4,TRBV7-2,many,TRBD1,TGTGCCAGCAGCTTAGGCCCCGGGACAGAGAGGAACATTCAGTACTTC,CASSLGPGTERNIQYF
TRBJ1-1,TRBV23-1,many,TRBD1,TGCGCCAGCAGTCAGACGGACAGGGTAGTGGACACTGAAGCTTTCTTT,CASSQTDRVVDTEAFF